This T cell receptor (beta chain) was obtained from a study of T cell repertoires in cytomegalovirus infection. Study summary: Indicated by public TCR beta signatures were CMV infection and matching HLA type. Findings of the study overall: Identification of carriers of CMV plus the relevant HLA was performed using cumulative public TCR beta family frequency. There were HLA-C-restricted CMV-specific TCR beta clonotypes dominating the ex vivo response.

TCRdb ran MiXCR on the reads and lists one entry per CDR3 protein. Found here are fewer than 950,000 distinct CDR3 sequences, around a third of them singletons; the top ten hold approximately 13%. On this clonotype: Its specificity is not known.

CDR1 is SEHNR and CDR2 is FQNEAQ in the germline V gene (reference sequence). CDR3 size: 16 residues. The ends lost 2 bases at V and 8 bases at J; junction bases unmatched: 11. This sequence was found in a human donor in good health (CMV status not recorded). Some clones in this sample may be carry-over from other donors' samples. The source was cultured CD8+ T cells from PBMCs, collected from culture after CMV antigen stimulation. The rearrangement uses TRBV7-9 and TRBJ2-1, with 8 bases identical to TRBD2. CDR3 coding DNA: TGTGCCAGCAGCTTAAAAGGCGGGGGGCCAACCCATGAGCAGTTCTTC. Its translation is CASSLKGGGPTHEQFF.